The clone carrying this TCR beta chain was seen a handful of times. The data originate from a study of identical twins. The CDR3 runs 13 residues. Losses at the gene ends were 8 bases for V and 0 bases for J; bases not matched to a gene: 2. From the 5' RACE reads, TCRdb called clonotypes with MiXCR, one entry per CDR3 protein. The repertoire holds 350,000 to 400,000 distinct CDR3 sequences, with approximately 8.8% as singletons. The chain is built from TRBV12-3 or TRBV12-4 and TRBJ2-3; 7 nucleotides line up with TRBD2. The source is a woman aged 45-65 years in good health. The specimen was naive T cells sorted from blood. Here the CDR3 reads CASQGGSTDTQYF. In DNA, the CDR3 is TGTGCCAGCCAGGGAGGGAGCACAGATACGCAGTATTTT.